These 19 T cell receptor beta chains were all obtained from the same sample, sequenced in a study of shared clonotypes between healthy human individuals. Terminally differentiated effector memory CD45RA+ cells were left out of the naive CD8 fraction, which was CD45RO-negative and positively selected for CCR7. Profiling relied on immunoSEQ multiplex PCR, and the TCRdb table lists in-frame clones only, not all of them. The sample shows hundreds of thousands of clones, just over 95% of them seen only once. Sequenced input: naive CD8+ T cells sorted from blood. These receptors all come from a man aged 25-45 years in good health.

In this sample, this clone turned up once. The chain recombines TRBV7-6 with TRBJ2-7, with TRBD1 as a possible D gene (6 bases). CDR1 is SGHVS, CDR2 FNYEAQ, per germline. The CDR3 contains 15 residues. V dropped 3 bases and J dropped 0 bases, with 12 bases sitting between them. The CDR3: CASSFGPDSSYEQYF. The CDR3 coding sequence is TGTGCCAGCAGCTTTGGCCCGGACAGCTCCTACGAGCAGTACTTC.

The chain recombines TRBV4-1 with TRBJ1-1; D is uncertain. This CDR3 spans 13 amino acids. The V end was cut by 0 bases, the J end by 8 bases, with 10 bases between. Germline loops: CDR1 MGHRA, CDR2 YSYEKL. CDR3 in DNA: TGCGCCAGCAGCCAAGAAGGAGTGGTCGAAGCTTTCTTT. Translation: CASSQEGVVEAFF.

The rearrangement uses TRBV6-1 and TRBJ2-1, with TRBD2 matching over 12 bases. CDR3 length equals 14 residues. Per germline, CDR1 MNHNS and CDR2 SASEGT. Trimming removed 10 bases from V and 0 bases from J; junction bases left unmatched: 1. This chain's CDR3 is CATLAGGSYNEQFF. As DNA, the CDR3 is TGTGCCACACTAGCGGGAGGCTCCTACAATGAGCAGTTCTTC.

The V call is TRBV7-9, the J call TRBJ1-4; no definite D call. The CDR3 consists of 12 residues. Germline V gene data show CDR1 as SEHNR and CDR2 as FQNEAQ (reference sequence). Between the trimmed V and J ends, which lost 0 bases and 10 bases, there was a span of 6 bases. As DNA, the CDR3 is TGTGCCAGCAGCTTAGCGGTCGGAAAACTGTTTTTT. Translating gives CASSLAVGKLFF.

The chain carries TRBV10-3 and TRBJ1-5; D is ambiguous. The CDR3 is 13 residues long. With 3 bases removed from V and 2 bases from J, the gap between germline ends came to 5 bases. Germline V gene lookup returns CDR1 ENHRY and CDR2 SYGVKD. The CDR3 sequence: CAISDTRNQPQHF. DNA of the CDR3: TGTGCCATCAGTGACACCCGCAATCAGCCCCAGCATTTT.

V and J are TRBV7-8 and TRBJ2-7; 8 positions agree with TRBD2. With 4 bases clipped from V and 3 bases from J, the junction kept 8 bases outside the gene matches. CDR1 is SGHVS, CDR2 FQNEAQ, per germline. The CDR3 has 15 amino acids. CDR3 protein: CASSSEGLGLYEQYF. The DNA for the CDR3 is TGTGCCAGCAGCTCCGAGGGACTAGGGCTCTACGAGCAGTACTTC.

A word on this clone: Other DNA variants within this sample encode the same CDR3. V gene TRBV6-5 combines with J gene TRBJ2-7; no reliable D call. The germline gives CDR1 MNHEY, CDR2 SVGAGI. The CDR3 is 13 residues long. V lost 0 bases and J 1 base, leaving 4 bases between the germline ends. The CDR3 loop is CASSYSGSYEQYF. CDR3 nucleotide sequence: TGTGCCAGCAGTTACTCTGGTTCCTACGAGCAGTACTTC.

This chain links TRBV19 with TRBJ2-7, with D possibly being TRBD1 or TRBD2 (5 bases each). Germline loops: CDR1 LNHDA, CDR2 SQIVND (reference sequence). Trimming took off 6 bases at V and 3 bases at J, with 18 bases between the two ends. The CDR3 is made up of 15 amino acids. This CDR3 reads CASSLRDVGFYEQYF. Here the CDR3 DNA reads TGTGCCAGTAGCCTCCGGGACGTGGGGTTCTACGAGCAGTACTTC.

In nucleotides, the CDR3 is TGTGCCAGCAGTCAGATGGACGGGTCAGATACGCAGTATTTT. Its translation is CASSQMDGSDTQYF. The V and J genes are TRBV27 and TRBJ2-3; D not resolved. Germline loops: CDR1 MNHEY, CDR2 SMNVEV (reference sequence). V was pared by 5 bases and J by 4 bases, with 13 bases between. The CDR3 contains 14 residues.

The J gene is TRBJ2-3, the V gene TRBV27; TRBD2 might be the D (7 bases). The CDR3 extends over 14 amino acids. Trimming stripped 10 bases from V and 1 base from J, with 15 bases between. Germline V CDR1 and CDR2: MNHEY, SMNVEV (reference sequence). The CDR3 region has the DNA TGTGCCACTCGTCGGGGGGCAGGCACAGATACGCAGTATTTT. This sequence encodes CATRRGAGTDTQYF.

The chain recombines TRBV7-6 with TRBJ2-1, with a possible D match to TRBD2 (6 bases). Germline V CDR1 and CDR2: SGHVS, FNYEAQ. V was shortened by 5 bases and J by 5 bases, with 22 bases between the two germline ends. The CDR3 totals 17 residues. This CDR3 reads CASSLRSREDLHNEQFF. CDR3 sequence (DNA): TGTGCCAGCAGCCTAAGGTCCAGGGAGGATCTACACAATGAGCAGTTCTTC.

V gene TRBV19 combines with J gene TRBJ2-1; TRBD2 matches 7 bases. The ends lost 4 bases at V and 8 bases at J; junction bases unmatched: 14. Germline V gene data show CDR1 as LNHDA and CDR2 as SQIVND (reference sequence). The CDR3 is made up of 16 amino acids. DNA for the CDR3: TGTGCCAGTAGTAAGAGAGGGACTATCAACGGTGATGAGCAGTTCTTC. Translated, it gives CASSKRGTINGDEQFF.

V is TRBV5-1 and J is TRBJ2-7; a possible D gene is TRBD2 (6 bases). CDR3 length equals 15 residues. CDR1 and CDR2 from the germline V gene are SGHRS and YFSETQ. V dropped 0 bases and J dropped 3 bases, with 13 bases sitting between them. Here the CDR3 DNA reads TGCGCCAGCAGCTTGGCGAGTGCGGGGAACTACGAGCAGTACTTC. It is translated as CASSLASAGNYEQYF.

This sequence joins TRBV7-8 and TRBJ1-2; no definite D call. Germline loops: CDR1 SGHVS, CDR2 FQNEAQ. This CDR3 has 15 amino acids. V was clipped by 5 bases and J by 6 bases, with 19 bases between them. CDR3: CASSLLAVRRDGYTF. The CDR3 DNA sequence: TGTGCCAGCAGCCTCCTAGCGGTCAGGCGGGATGGCTACACCTTC.

V is TRBV7-9 and J is TRBJ2-4; the D gene is possibly TRBD2 (6 bases). The V gene lost 5 bases and the J gene lost 0 bases, with 14 bases spanning the gap. Germline V gene lookup returns CDR1 SEHNR and CDR2 FQNEAQ (reference sequence). The CDR3 runs 16 residues. CDR3 sequence: CASSPLRGLAKNIQYF. The CDR3 DNA is TGTGCCAGCAGCCCTCTCCGGGGGTTAGCCAAAAACATTCAGTACTTC.

This chain joins TRBV6-1 and TRBJ2-1, with 10 nucleotides matching TRBD2. CDR1 is MNHNS and CDR2 is SASEGT in the germline V gene. The CDR3 runs 15 residues. Losses at the gene ends were 5 bases for V and 5 bases for J; bases not matched to a gene: 6. The CDR3 spells CASSPIGLADNEQFF. The CDR3 DNA reads as TGTGCCAGCAGTCCCATCGGACTAGCGGACAATGAGCAGTTCTTC.

V gene TRBV7-9 combines with J gene TRBJ2-7; 9 nucleotides align to TRBD1. V was pared by 4 bases and J by 4 bases, with 8 bases of the junction left unmatched. Germline V gives CDR1 SEHNR, CDR2 FQNEAQ (reference sequence). This CDR3 spans 15 amino acids. The CDR3 sequence: CASSSPGTGWYEQYF. CDR3 DNA: TGTGCCAGCAGCTCCCCCGGGACAGGGTGGTACGAGCAGTACTTC.

This clone has just one count. This chain uses TRBV7-2 with TRBJ2-7, with 9 bases matching TRBD1. The CDR3 contains 16 residues. J gave up 2 bases and V 1 base, and 6 bases lay outside the gene matches. Germline CDR1 is SGHTA and CDR2 is FQGNSA. CDR3 nucleotides: TGTGCCAGCAGCTTAGTGGGACAGGGACCCGCCTACGAGCAGTACTTC. As protein: CASSLVGQGPAYEQYF.

Details on this clone: A read error may produce the germline difference seen at one junction end. J is TRBJ2-2 and V is TRBV27; weak D call: TRBD2 (6 bases). This CDR3 spans 15 amino acids. CDR1 MNHEY and CDR2 SMNVEV come from the germline V gene (reference sequence). In DNA form, the CDR3 reads TGTGCCAGCAGTTCCCGAGGAGGGAACACCGGGGAGCTGCTTTTT. It specifies CASSSRGGNTGELLF.